Listed here are 10 T cell receptor beta chains from one sample, sequenced in a study of T-cell reconstitution after alpha-beta-depleted transplantation in children. Unique molecular identifiers were incorporated during preparation of the TCRbeta library. TCRdb redid the calling of the PCR reads with MiXCR, one entry per CDR3 protein. Of roughly 610,000 distinct CDR3 sequences in the sample, roughly a tenth are singletons; the top ten hold around 4%. The material was PBMCs from the stem cell graft donor, obtained from the stem cell graft. All receptors come from a human donor who donated a stem cell graft to a child with acute myeloid leukemia.

This clonotype showed up many times. The chain joins TRBV12-5 to TRBJ1-5; no firm D call. The CDR3 has 13 residues. Between the trimmed V and J ends, which lost 1 base and 5 bases, there was a span of 6 bases. The germline gives CDR1 LGHNT, CDR2 FRNRAP. DNA of the CDR3: TGTGCTAGTGGTTTGGGGTCAGATCAGCCCCAGCATTTT. Translated, it gives CASGLGSDQPQHF.

V gene TRBV5-1 combines with J gene TRBJ2-7; 12 nucleotides align to TRBD1. Germline V gene data show CDR1 as SGHRS and CDR2 as YFSETQ. This CDR3 is built from 16 residues. Trimming removed 4 bases from V and 4 bases from J; junction bases left unmatched: 9. CDR3 sequence (DNA): TGCGCCAGCAGCCTCAAGCCGGGACAGGGGGCGTACGAGCAGTACTTC. Amino acids: CASSLKPGQGAYEQYF.

This chain joins TRBV20-1 and TRBJ2-1, with D possibly being TRBD2 (6 bases). Germline CDR1 and CDR2: DFQATT and SNEGSKA (reference sequence). The CDR3 contains 16 residues. Trimming left V 5 bases short and J 4 bases short, with 21 bases between. CDR3 DNA: TGCAGTGCTCCTGATGGTAGCGGAGCTCTTTACAATGAGCAGTTCTTC. Translation: CSAPDGSGALYNEQFF.

This clonotype has a handful of counts. CDR3 sequence (DNA): TGTGCCAGCAGCTTAGGACTAGCGGGAGGTTCCCCCTACGAGCAGTACTTC. Residues: CASSLGLAGGSPYEQYF. The chain joins TRBV5-4 to TRBJ2-7; 14 bases agree with TRBD2. V dropped 2 bases and J dropped 2; count of bases not matched to a gene: 6. CDR1 and CDR2 from the germline V gene are SGHNT and YYREEE (reference sequence). The CDR3 is 17 amino acids.

Ten or more counts support this clonotype. This sequence joins TRBV10-3 and TRBJ2-1, with TRBD2 as a possible D gene (6 bases). There are 14 residues in the CDR3. Per the germline V gene, CDR1 is ENHRY and CDR2 is SYGVKD. Deletions cut 2 bases from V and 8 bases from J, with 13 bases between. Here the CDR3 reads CAISEPVEGDEQFF. The CDR3 DNA is TGTGCCATCAGTGAGCCGGTGGAGGGCGATGAGCAGTTCTTC.

In its sample, this clonotype was seen many times. This chain connects TRBV29-1 to TRBJ2-3, with 8 bases that match TRBD2. V was clipped by 6 bases and J by 2 bases; unmatched bases: 7. The CDR3 contains 14 residues. Germline CDR1 SQVTM, CDR2 ANQGSEA. The CDR3 sequence is CSVGDSGVTDTQYF. The CDR3 region has the DNA TGCAGCGTGGGAGATAGCGGGGTCACAGATACGCAGTATTTT.

The sample holds many counts of this clonotype. The chain uses TRBV20-1 and TRBJ2-1; D might be TRBD2 (5 bases). Trimming removed 3 bases at V and 6 bases at J, with 9 bases between. Germline-derived CDR1 and CDR2 are DFQATT and SNEGSKA (reference sequence). CDR3 length: 12 amino acids. The CDR3 here is CSASGSLNEQFF. CDR3 nucleotides: TGCAGTGCTAGTGGGAGTCTCAATGAGCAGTTCTTC.

The rearrangement joins TRBV6-1 to TRBJ1-1; D is perhaps TRBD1 (6 bases). V was cut by 0 bases and J by 11 bases, with 13 bases left in between. CDR1 MNHNS and CDR2 SASEGT come from the germline V gene. The CDR3 sequence is 13 residues long. The CDR3 region is CASSEAQGLGAFF. The CDR3 DNA is TGTGCCAGCAGTGAAGCGCAGGGGCTAGGCGCTTTCTTT.

This clonotype was counted only a few times. The gene calls are TRBV5-1 and TRBJ2-5; D unresolved. The germline V gene encodes CDR1 SGHRS and CDR2 YFSETQ. The CDR3 length is 13 residues. The germline V and J ends were trimmed by 1 base and 5 bases, with 9 bases remaining between them. CDR3 protein: CASSLLSVETQYF. CDR3 DNA: TGCGCCAGCAGCTTGCTCTCTGTGGAGACCCAGTACTTC. Combining the CDR3 with reference TRBV5-1 and TRBJ2-5 gives the whole variable domain KAGVTQTPRYLIKTRGQQVTLSCSPISGHRSVSWYQQTPGQGLQFLFEYFSETQRNKGNFPGRFSGRQFSNSRSEMNVSTLELGDSALYLCASSLLSVETQYFGPGTRLLVL.

Comment on this clonotype: A single base separates this from a much larger clone, so it may be a read error. This chain uses TRBV14 with TRBJ2-2, with D maybe TRBD2 (7 bases). The CDR3 runs 17 residues. The germline V gene has CDR1 SGHDN and CDR2 FVKESK. Here the CDR3 reads CASSQVRGPQGTGELCF. CDR3 DNA: TGTGCCAGCAGCCAAGTGCGGGGGCCTCAGGGAACCGGGGAGCTGTGTTTT. Based on the CDR3 plus reference TRBV14 and TRBJ2-2, the full variable domain is EAGVTQFPSHSVIEKGQTVTLRCDPISGHDNLYWYRRVMGKEIKFLLHFVKESKQDESGMPNNRFLAERTGGTYSTLKVQPAELEDSGVYFCASSQVRGPQGTGELCFGEGSRLTVL.